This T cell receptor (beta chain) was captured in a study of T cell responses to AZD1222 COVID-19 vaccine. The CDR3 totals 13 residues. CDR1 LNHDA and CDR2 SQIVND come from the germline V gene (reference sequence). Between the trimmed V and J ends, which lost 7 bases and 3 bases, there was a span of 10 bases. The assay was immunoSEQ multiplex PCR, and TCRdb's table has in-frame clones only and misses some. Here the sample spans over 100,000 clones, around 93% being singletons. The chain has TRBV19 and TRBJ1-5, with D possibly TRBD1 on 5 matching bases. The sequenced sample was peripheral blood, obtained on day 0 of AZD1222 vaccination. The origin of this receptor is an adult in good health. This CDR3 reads CASKGPHNQPQHF. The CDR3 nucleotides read TGTGCCAGTAAGGGACCGCACAATCAGCCCCAGCATTTT.